This record looks at one T cell receptor beta chain sequence and its context. What it recognizes is unknown. These data belong to a study of T cells after yellow fever vaccination. The germline gives CDR1 WSHSY, CDR2 SAAADI. The junction had 8 bases not matched to a gene; V was cut back by 6 bases and J by 4 bases. This CDR3 has 14 amino acids. It was through 5'RACE template switching that TCR cDNA was made, with a universal primer site and UMIs added. TCRdb itself ran the 5' RACE reads through MiXCR, one entry per CDR3 protein. Of roughly 170,000 distinct CDR3 sequences listed, approximately 6.2% are singletons. Study-level findings and limits: Although most clonotypes did not, a small share appeared in both CD4 and CD8 compartments. Repertoires sorted by FACS could include abundant clonotypes that are contaminants from the bulk population. Reappearance after the booster was seen for most primary-vaccination clones, at more than 95% CD4 and 75% to 90% CD8.

V usage is TRBV10-2 and J usage is TRBJ1-1, with TRBD1 matching 7 bases. The sequence came from a man in his late teens or twenties who received the YFV17D yellow fever vaccine. The sequencing here drew on CD4+ T cells sorted from PBMCs, taken on the day of the first yellow fever vaccination. Here the CDR3 DNA reads TGCGCCAGCAGCGTAGGGGGCAAGGGCACTGAAGCTTTCTTT. It encodes CASSVGGKGTEAFF.